The clone carrying this T cell receptor (beta chain) showed up just a few times. The antigen is not known. These donors counted as nominally healthy when sampled, but unrecorded immune exposures were likely. The sample belongs to a study of cytomegalovirus exposure and HLA in healthy donors. Study at large: HLA-typed donors were the source of about 85 million unique TCRs, which an early data release held. Findings and caveats of the study: After further analysis at a later stage, around 17,000 TCR beta sequences were associated with HLA alleles at 0.05 false discovery rate.

The PCR ran on 60 Vbeta and 13 Jbeta primers. The table came from immunoSEQ multiplex PCR; TCRdb's copy has only in-frame clones and leaves some out. The table records about 160,000 clones, under 90% of them present only once. V gave up 4 bases and J gave up 6 bases, with 7 bases separating them. From germline, CDR1 is MNHNS and CDR2 SASEGT. The CDR3 totals 11 residues. The TCR originated in a man aged 18 to 29 in good health and CMV-seronegative. Sequenced material: PBMCs. This rearrangement joins TRBV6-1 to TRBJ2-7; D is unclear. The CDR3 nucleotides read TGTGCCAGCAGTGGAACCAGCGAGCAGTACTTC. It yields the protein CASSGTSEQYF.